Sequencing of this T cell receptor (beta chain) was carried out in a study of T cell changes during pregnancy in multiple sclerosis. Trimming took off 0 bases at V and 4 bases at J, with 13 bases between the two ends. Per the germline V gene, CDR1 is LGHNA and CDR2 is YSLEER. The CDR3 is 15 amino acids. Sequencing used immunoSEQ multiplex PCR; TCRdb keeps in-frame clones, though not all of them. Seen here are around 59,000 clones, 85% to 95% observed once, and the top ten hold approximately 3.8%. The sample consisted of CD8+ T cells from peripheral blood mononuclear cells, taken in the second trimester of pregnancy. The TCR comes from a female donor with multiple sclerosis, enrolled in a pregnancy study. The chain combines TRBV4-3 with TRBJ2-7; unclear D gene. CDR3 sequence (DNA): TGCGCCAGCAGCCAAGACCCATCCTGGCGGTACGAGCAGTACTTC. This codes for CASSQDPSWRYEQYF.